Here is one TCR beta chain with its context. The antigen is unknown. The PCR contained 60 Vbeta and 13 Jbeta primers. TCRdb's copy holds only in-frame clones and misses some; the assay was immunoSEQ multiplex PCR. Of 170,000 or so clones in the sample, about 78% were seen once. This sample is drawn from a study of cytomegalovirus exposure and HLA in healthy donors. Study-level points and caveats: Associated with HLA alleles at 0.05 false discovery rate in a later analysis were 16,951 TCR beta sequences. The authors considered a cluster of highly shared sequence variants likely to be a sequencing artifact.

Deletions cut 2 bases from V and 0 bases from J, with 11 bases between. The CDR3 is 16 residues long. The germline gives CDR1 KGHSH, CDR2 LQKENI. The sequence came from a man aged 35-49 years in good health and CMV-seronegative. The specimen was PBMCs. The chain carries TRBV18 and TRBJ1-3; D gene ambiguous. The CDR3 coding sequence is TGTGCCAGCTCACCAAGGACTCCTAGCTCTGGAAACACCATATATTTT. This sequence encodes CASSPRTPSSGNTIYF.